This record concerns one T cell receptor beta chain sequence. As processed by the authors: Reference gene primer amplification gave nucleated cell count estimates. TCRdb keeps only in-frame clones here, not all; method: immunoSEQ multiplex PCR. The V and J calls and clone size were taken over from that table, and D and trimming were inferred from the DNA. The sample lists 55,000 to 70,000 clones; over 80% were seen once. The sample is drawn from a study of blood T cell repertoires in COVID-19. Across the study: Donors in the United States, Italy and Spain gave samples during acute or convalescent COVID-19. T cells, B-cell-depleted T cells, or PBMCs supplied cDNA or gDNA.

The CDR3 contains 14 residues. Germline assignment: CDR1 MDHEN and CDR2 SYDVKM. V lost 6 bases and J lost 4, with 15 bases in between. Sequenced material: peripheral blood. V usage is TRBV28 and J usage is TRBJ1-2; possibly TRBD1 for D (5 bases). This clonotype was obtained from an elderly woman with acute or convalescent COVID-19. CDR3 in amino acids: CASRSNGGLYGYTF. CDR3 coding DNA: TGTGCCAGCAGATCAAACGGGGGACTCTATGGCTACACCTTC.